Below, 19 T cell receptor beta chains from the same sample are listed, as sequenced in a study of memory CD4+ T cells and cytomegalovirus serostatus. Data came from immunoSEQ multiplex PCR; TCRdb stores just in-frame clones and leaves some out. This table has roughly 39,000 clones, nearly 80% appearing once. Single viable CD3+CD4+CD8-CD45RO+ cells were sorted as the memory CD4+ T cells. Sequenced material: memory CD4+ T cells from blood. The receptors shown here come from an adult in good health and CMV-seronegative.

J is TRBJ2-7 and V is TRBV7-6; D is possibly TRBD1 (6 bases). V was shortened by 4 bases and J by 6 bases, with 16 bases between the two germline ends. The CDR3 has 14 residues. The germline gives CDR1 SGHVS, CDR2 FNYEAQ. The CDR3 nucleotides read TGTGCCAGCAGCTATTCACAGGGTTCGGGCGAGCAGTACTTC. Protein: CASSYSQGSGEQYF. Filled out from reference TRBV7-6 and TRBJ2-7, the complete variable domain reads GAGVSQSPRYKVTKRGQDVALRCDPISGHVSLYWYRQALGQGPEFLTYFNYEAQQDKSGLPNDRFSAERPEGSISTLTIQRTEQRDSAMYRCASSYSQGSGEQYFGPGTRLTVT.

V and J are TRBV5-5 and TRBJ1-4, with D perhaps TRBD1 (5 bases). The CDR3 covers 14 residues. V lost 0 bases and J lost 7, with 10 bases in between. Germline values: CDR1 SGHKS, CDR2 YYEKEE (reference sequence). This chain's CDR3 is CASSLVGGSEKLFF. In DNA form, the CDR3 reads TGTGCCAGCAGCTTGGTCGGGGGATCTGAAAAACTGTTTTTT.

This chain joins TRBV5-4 and TRBJ2-5, with TRBD2 matching over 8 bases. The V and J ends lost 7 bases and 0 bases, in that order; junction bases with no gene match: 2. Germline assignment: CDR1 SGHNT and CDR2 YYREEE (reference sequence). CDR3 length: 13 amino acids. DNA of the CDR3: TGTGCCAGCGGTAGCGGGGACCAAGAGACCCAGTACTTC. Protein product: CASGSGDQETQYF.

The rearrangement joins TRBV7-9 to TRBJ1-6; D is uncertain. Germline V gives CDR1 SEHNR, CDR2 FQNEAQ (reference sequence). The CDR3 sequence is 12 residues long. V lost 1 base and J lost 7, with 2 bases in between. This CDR3 is CASSLENSPLHF. The CDR3 coding sequence is TGTGCCAGCAGCTTAGAGAATTCACCCCTCCACTTT.

The chain couples TRBV18 to TRBJ2-3, with D maybe TRBD2 (6 bases). Germline V gives CDR1 KGHSH, CDR2 LQKENI. Trimming stripped 3 bases from V and 2 bases from J, with 12 bases between. This CDR3 is built from 15 residues. The CDR3 DNA follows: TGTGCCAGCTCACCGGTAGGAGGGTCCACAGATACGCAGTATTTT. Translating it yields CASSPVGGSTDTQYF.

CDR3 nucleotide sequence: TGCGCCAGCAGCCCGTTAGGACAGCACAATGAGCAGTTCTTC. Translating gives CASSPLGQHNEQFF. The V call is TRBV5-1, the J call TRBJ2-1, with D possibly being TRBD1 (6 bases). V lost 4 bases and J 5 bases, leaving 13 bases between the germline ends. Germline V CDR1 and CDR2: SGHRS, YFSETQ. CDR3 size: 14 residues. Drawing the rest from reference TRBV5-1 and TRBJ2-1, the complete variable domain is KAGVTQTPRYLIKTRGQQVTLSCSPISGHRSVSWYQQTPGQGLQFLFEYFSETQRNKGNFPGRFSGRQFSNSRSEMNVSTLELGDSALYLCASSPLGQHNEQFFGPGTRLTVL.

The J gene is TRBJ2-5, the V gene TRBV29-1; possibly TRBD1 for D (5 bases). The CDR3 is 13 residues long. The V gene's germline CDR1 is SQVTM and CDR2 ANQGSEA. Deletions cut 4 bases from V and 5 bases from J, with 14 bases between. CDR3 residues: CSVGGTLGETQYF. DNA of the CDR3: TGCAGCGTTGGGGGCACCCTGGGGGAGACCCAGTACTTC.

This chain uses TRBV5-1 with TRBJ2-2; no clear D gene. Germline loops: CDR1 SGHRS, CDR2 YFSETQ. V lost 0 bases to trimming and J lost 7 bases, with 7 bases between them. This CDR3 is built from 13 residues. The CDR3 DNA is TGCGCCAGCAGCTTGGTAGGAAACGGGGAGCTGTTTTTT. Translating gives CASSLVGNGELFF.

The chain carries TRBV30 and TRBJ1-2, with no clear D. The CDR3 is 11 amino acids. Trimming left V 0 bases short and J 7 bases short, with 6 bases between. Germline lookup yields CDR1 GTSNPN and CDR2 SVGIG (reference sequence). The CDR3 reads CAWSVLGGYTF. CDR3 DNA sequence: TGTGCCTGGAGTGTACTAGGTGGCTACACCTTC.

The chain uses TRBV4-2 and TRBJ2-7; 7 nucleotides align to TRBD2. Unmatched junction bases numbered 4, after V lost 0 bases and J lost 2 bases. CDR3 length: 15 amino acids. Germline V gene data show CDR1 as LGHNA and CDR2 as YNFKEQ. CDR3 DNA sequence: TGTGCCAGCAGCCAAGAGGGCGGGGGTACCTACGAGCAGTACTTC. Encoded protein: CASSQEGGGTYEQYF.

The V gene is TRBV5-1, the J gene TRBJ2-5; D gene unclear. Deletions cut 2 bases from V and 2 bases from J, with 10 bases between. This CDR3 region has 14 residues. Germline V gene sequence: CDR1 SGHRS, CDR2 YFSETQ. The CDR3 sequence is CASSLAFTQETQYF. For the CDR3, the DNA is TGCGCCAGCAGCTTAGCGTTCACTCAAGAGACCCAGTACTTC.

The V gene is TRBV15, the J gene TRBJ2-3, with TRBD2 as a possible D gene (6 bases). The germline V gene encodes CDR1 LNHNV and CDR2 YYDKDF (reference sequence). V lost 3 bases and J 3 bases, leaving 7 bases between the germline ends. This CDR3 is built from 13 residues. The chain's CDR3 is CATSRGGTDTQYF. CDR3 nucleotides: TGTGCCACCAGCAGGGGAGGAACAGATACGCAGTATTTT.

CDR3 in DNA: TGTGCCAGTAGTTTACAGGGGATTGGAGGGGGAAACACTGAAGCTTTCTTT. Residues: CASSLQGIGGGNTEAFF. V is TRBV19 and J is TRBJ1-1, with 7 bases that match TRBD1. From germline, CDR1 is LNHDA and CDR2 SQIVND (reference sequence). Trimming at V came to 5 bases and at J to 2 bases, leaving 14 bases not matched to a gene. CDR3 size: 17 residues.

V gene TRBV30 combines with J gene TRBJ1-1; D is undetermined. The length of the CDR3 is 12 residues. CDR1 is GTSNPN, CDR2 SVGIG, per germline (reference sequence). Trimming shortened V by 5 bases and J by 5 bases, and 12 bases separated the two germline ends. The CDR3, as DNA: TGTGCCTGGTGGGGAGAAGGGACTGAAGCTTTCTTT. Its protein product is CAWWGEGTEAFF.

The chain links TRBV6-5 to TRBJ2-2; possibly TRBD2 for D (5 bases). The CDR3 contains 12 residues. The V gene lost 6 bases and the J gene lost 7 bases, with 9 bases spanning the gap. Germline V gene data show CDR1 as MNHEY and CDR2 as SVGAGI. The chain's CDR3 is CASRSGDGELFF. DNA for the CDR3: TGTGCCAGCAGGTCCGGGGACGGGGAGCTGTTTTTT.

This clone was observed a single time. V and J are TRBV13 and TRBJ2-7, with TRBD2 matching 14 bases. Germline V gene data show CDR1 as PRHDT and CDR2 as FYEKMQ (reference sequence). This CDR3 has 16 amino acids. V lost 1 base and J lost 4; bases outside the gene matches: 3. The CDR3 protein is CASSLAGTSGGYEQYF. CDR3 nucleotides: TGTGCCAGCAGCTTAGCCGGGACTAGCGGGGGATACGAGCAGTACTTC.

The V call is TRBV19, the J call TRBJ2-7; the match to TRBD2 covers 12 bases. This CDR3 has 14 residues. Trimming took 6 bases from V and 6 from J; bases not matched to a gene: 6. Germline V gene sequence: CDR1 LNHDA, CDR2 SQIVND (reference sequence). In DNA, the CDR3 is TGTGCCAGTAGACCGACTAGCGGGGGAAGCGAGCAGTACTTC. Its protein is CASRPTSGGSEQYF.

This chain uses TRBV7-8 with TRBJ1-3; tentative D call: TRBD1 (6 bases). Germline CDR1 and CDR2: SGHVS and FQNEAQ. CDR3 length: 14 residues. V gave up 8 bases and J gave up 1 base, with 12 bases separating them. The CDR3 spells CASGQGSSGNTIYF. DNA for the CDR3: TGTGCCAGCGGTCAGGGGAGTTCTGGAAACACCATATATTTT.

The chain uses TRBV18 and TRBJ1-1; 7 positions match TRBD1. Germline CDR1 and CDR2: KGHSH and LQKENI. The V and J ends lost 8 bases and 0 bases, in that order; junction bases with no gene match: 6. This CDR3 contains 14 residues. This CDR3 reads CASEPGTVNTEAFF. CDR3 DNA sequence: TGTGCCAGCGAGCCCGGGACAGTGAACACTGAAGCTTTCTTT.